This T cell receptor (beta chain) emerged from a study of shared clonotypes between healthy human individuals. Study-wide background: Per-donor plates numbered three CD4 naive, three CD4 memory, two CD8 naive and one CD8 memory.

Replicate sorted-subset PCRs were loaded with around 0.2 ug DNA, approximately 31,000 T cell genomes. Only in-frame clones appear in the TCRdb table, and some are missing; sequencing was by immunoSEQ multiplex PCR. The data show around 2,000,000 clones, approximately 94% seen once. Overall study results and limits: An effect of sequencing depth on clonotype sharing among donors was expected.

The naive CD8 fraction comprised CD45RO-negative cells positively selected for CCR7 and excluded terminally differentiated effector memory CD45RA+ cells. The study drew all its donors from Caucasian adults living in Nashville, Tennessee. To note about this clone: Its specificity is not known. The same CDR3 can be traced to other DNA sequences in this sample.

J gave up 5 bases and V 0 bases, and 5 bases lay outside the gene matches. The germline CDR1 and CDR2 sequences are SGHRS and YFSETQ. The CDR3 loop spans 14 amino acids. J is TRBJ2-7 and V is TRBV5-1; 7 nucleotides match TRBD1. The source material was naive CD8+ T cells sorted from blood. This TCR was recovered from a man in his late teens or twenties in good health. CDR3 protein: CASSLGQGLNEQYF. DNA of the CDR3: TGCGCCAGCAGCTTGGGACAGGGCTTAAACGAGCAGTACTTC.